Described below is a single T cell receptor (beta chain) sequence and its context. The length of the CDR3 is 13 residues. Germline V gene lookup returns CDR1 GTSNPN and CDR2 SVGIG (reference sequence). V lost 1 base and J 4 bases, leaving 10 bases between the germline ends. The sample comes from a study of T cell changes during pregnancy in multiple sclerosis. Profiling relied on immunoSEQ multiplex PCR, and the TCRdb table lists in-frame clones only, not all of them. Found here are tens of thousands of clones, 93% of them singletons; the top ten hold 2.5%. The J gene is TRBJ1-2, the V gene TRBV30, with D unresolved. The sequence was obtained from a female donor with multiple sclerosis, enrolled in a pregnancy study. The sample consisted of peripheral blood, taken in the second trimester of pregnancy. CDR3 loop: CAWSANSRYGYTF. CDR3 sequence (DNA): TGTGCCTGGAGTGCTAACAGCCGCTATGGCTACACCTTC. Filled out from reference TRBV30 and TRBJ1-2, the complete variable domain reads SQTIHQWPATLVQPVGSPLSLECTVEGTSNPNLYWYRQAAGRGLQLLFYSVGIGQISSEVPQNLSASRPQDRQFILSSKKLLLSDSGFYLCAWSANSRYGYTFGSGTRLTVV.